The rows below give T cell receptor beta chains drawn from one sample of a study of T cell responses to AZD1222 COVID-19 vaccine. The protocol was immunoSEQ multiplex PCR, while the TCRdb copy is restricted to in-frame clones and leaves out a portion. The sample consists of fewer than 200,000 clones, roughly 92% of them appearing once. Sequences were derived from peripheral blood, sampled on day 0 of AZD1222 vaccination. Receptors originate from an adult in good health. The CDR3 runs from the conserved cysteine through the conserved F or W. Each record gives: J gene, V gene, clone size, D gene, CDR3 DNA, CDR3 protein. A D gene is named only where the DNA matches it firmly. For some rows the clone size is stated as once, few or many, or as a class when expanded; others skip it.

J gene: TRBJ1-4
V gene: TRBV24-1
clone size: few
D gene: NA
CDR3 DNA: TGTGCCACCATTTGGGGGGCCAGTGAAAAACTGTTTTTT
CDR3 protein: CATIWGASEKLFF

J gene: TRBJ1-1
V gene: TRBV10-2
clone size: NA
D gene: TRBD1
CDR3 DNA: TGCGCCAGCAGAGACGGGACAGGGCTCATGAACACTGAAGCTTTCTTT
CDR3 protein: CASRDGTGLMNTEAFF

J gene: TRBJ1-1
V gene: TRBV2
clone size: NA
D gene: NA
CDR3 DNA: TGTGCCAGCAGACTCCGACAGGTGCAGTCCACTGAAGCTTTCTTT
CDR3 protein: CASRLRQVQSTEAFF

J gene: TRBJ2-1
V gene: TRBV13
clone size: once
D gene: TRBD2
CDR3 DNA: TGTGCCAGCAGCTATAGACTAGCGTATTCTAACGAGCAGTTCTTC
CDR3 protein: CASSYRLAYSNEQFF

J gene: TRBJ1-1
V gene: TRBV7-9
clone size: NA
D gene: TRBD1
CDR3 DNA: TGTGCCAGCAGCTTAGGGTGGGACAGGGGGCCGAACACTGAAGCTTTCTTT
CDR3 protein: CASSLGWDRGPNTEAFF

J gene: TRBJ2-1
V gene: TRBV18
clone size: NA
D gene: NA
CDR3 DNA: TGTGCCAGCTCACCCCAGCGGGATGAGCAGTTCTTC
CDR3 protein: CASSPQRDEQFF

J gene: TRBJ1-5
V gene: TRBV19
clone size: NA
D gene: TRBD1
CDR3 DNA: TGTGCCAGTAGAGGAGGGGGCATGGATCAGCCCCAGCATTTT
CDR3 protein: CASRGGGMDQPQHF

J gene: TRBJ1-5
V gene: TRBV27
clone size: few
D gene: NA
CDR3 DNA: TGTGCCAGCAGTTTGTCCACCCTTAGCAATCAGCCCCAGCATTTT
CDR3 protein: CASSLSTLSNQPQHF

J gene: TRBJ1-4
V gene: TRBV12-3/TRBV12-4
clone size: NA
D gene: TRBD1
CDR3 DNA: TGTGCCAGCAGCAGTGACAGGGGTGAAAAACTGTTTTTT
CDR3 protein: CASSSDRGEKLFF

J gene: TRBJ2-7
V gene: TRBV30
clone size: NA
D gene: TRBD2
CDR3 DNA: TGTGCCTGGACCAGCGGGGACCGCTACGAGCAGTACTTC
CDR3 protein: CAWTSGDRYEQYF

J gene: TRBJ2-1
V gene: TRBV10-3
clone size: NA
D gene: NA
CDR3 DNA: TGTGCCATCCAGGGACGGGAGCGGGTCTACAATGAGCAGTTCTTC
CDR3 protein: CAIQGRERVYNEQFF

J gene: TRBJ2-7
V gene: TRBV30
clone size: NA
D gene: TRBD1
CDR3 DNA: TGTGCCTGGAGAAGACAGGGCCTCACCTACGAGCAGTACTTC
CDR3 protein: CAWRRQGLTYEQYF

J gene: TRBJ1-1
V gene: TRBV6-5
clone size: NA
D gene: NA
CDR3 DNA: TGTGCCACAGCGCGAGGATTGGAAGCTTTCTTT
CDR3 protein: CATARGLEAFF

J gene: TRBJ2-7
V gene: TRBV9
clone size: NA
D gene: NA
CDR3 DNA: TGTGCCAGCAGCGCCGGGTCTAGTGGGGCCTACGAGCAGTACTTC
CDR3 protein: CASSAGSSGAYEQYF

J gene: TRBJ1-2
V gene: TRBV18
clone size: NA
D gene: TRBD1
CDR3 DNA: TGTGCCAGCTCACCTGTGACAGGGAAAGCCTATGGCTATACCTTC
CDR3 protein: CASSPVTGKAYGYTF